This entry is about one T cell receptor (beta chain). Its target is not known. The CDR3 spans 14 residues. Germline CDR1 MNHNS, CDR2 SASEGT. After removal of 6 bases from V and 6 bases from J, the junction contained 10 bases not matched to a gene. This entry comes from a study of CD8 T cells in ankylosing spondylitis. Study findings and constraints: Enrichment of disease-linked clones was reportedly significant in matched ankylosing spondylitis synovial fluid.

TCRdb fed the 5' RACE reads into MiXCR, producing one record per CDR3 protein. Altogether tens of thousands of distinct CDR3 sequences are present, around 6.5% being singletons, with the ten largest covering around 5.3%. Sequencing was carried out using synovial fluid, either unsorted or a sorted T cell fraction (not recorded which). This TCR derives from a male donor with ankylosing spondylitis. The chain recombines TRBV6-1 with TRBJ2-7; 8 bases line up with TRBD1. CDR3 residues: CASRGQGDVGEQYF. The CDR3 DNA follows: TGTGCCAGCAGAGGACAGGGTGATGTCGGCGAGCAGTACTTC.